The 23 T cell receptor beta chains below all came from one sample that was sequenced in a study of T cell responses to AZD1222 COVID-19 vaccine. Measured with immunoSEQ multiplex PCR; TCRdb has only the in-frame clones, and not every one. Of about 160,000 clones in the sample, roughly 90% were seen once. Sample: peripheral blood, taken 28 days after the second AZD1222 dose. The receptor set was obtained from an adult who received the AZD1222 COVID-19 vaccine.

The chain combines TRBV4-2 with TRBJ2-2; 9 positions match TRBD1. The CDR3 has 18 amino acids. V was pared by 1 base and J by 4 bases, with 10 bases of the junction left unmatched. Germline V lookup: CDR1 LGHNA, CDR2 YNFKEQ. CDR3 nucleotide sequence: TGTGCCAGCAGCCAAGCTGGCGGGGGACAGGGACTCACCGGGGAGCTGTTTTTT. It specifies CASSQAGGGQGLTGELFF.

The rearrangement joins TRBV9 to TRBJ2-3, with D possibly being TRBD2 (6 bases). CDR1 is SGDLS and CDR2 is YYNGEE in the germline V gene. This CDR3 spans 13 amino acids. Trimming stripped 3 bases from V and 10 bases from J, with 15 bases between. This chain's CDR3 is CASSDLGRGPQYF. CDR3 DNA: TGTGCCAGCAGCGACTTGGGGCGGGGCCCGCAGTATTTT.

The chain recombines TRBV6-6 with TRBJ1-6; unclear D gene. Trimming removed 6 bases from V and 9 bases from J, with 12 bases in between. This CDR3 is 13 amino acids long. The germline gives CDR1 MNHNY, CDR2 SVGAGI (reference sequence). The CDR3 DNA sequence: TGTGCCAGCAGGCCCGCCCTTAGTTCACCCCTCCACTTT. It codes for CASRPALSSPLHF.

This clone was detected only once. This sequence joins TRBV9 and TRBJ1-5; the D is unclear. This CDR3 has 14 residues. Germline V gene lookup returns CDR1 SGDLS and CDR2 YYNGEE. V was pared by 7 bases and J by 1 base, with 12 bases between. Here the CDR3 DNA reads TGTGCCAGCGGTTCGGGTTTGAGCAATCAGCCCCAGCATTTT. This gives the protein CASGSGLSNQPQHF.

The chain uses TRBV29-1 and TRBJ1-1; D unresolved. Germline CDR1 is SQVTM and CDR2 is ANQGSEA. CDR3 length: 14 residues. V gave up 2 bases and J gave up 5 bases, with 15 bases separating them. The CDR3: CSVETRRLGTEAFF. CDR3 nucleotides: TGCAGCGTTGAAACCCGGCGGCTGGGTACTGAAGCTTTCTTT.

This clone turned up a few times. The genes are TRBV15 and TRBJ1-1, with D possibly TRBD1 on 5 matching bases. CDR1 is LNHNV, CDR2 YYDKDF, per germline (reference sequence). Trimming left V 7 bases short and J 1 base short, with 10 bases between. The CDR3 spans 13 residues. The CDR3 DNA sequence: TGTGCCACCATGGGGCCGGGGAACACTGAAGCTTTCTTT. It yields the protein CATMGPGNTEAFF. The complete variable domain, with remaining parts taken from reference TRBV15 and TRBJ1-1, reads DAMVIQNPRYQVTQFGKPVTLSCSQTLNHNVMYWYQQKSSQAPKLLFHYYDKDFNNEADTPDNFQSRRPNTSFCFLDIRSPGLGDTAMYLCATMGPGNTEAFFGQGTRLTVV.

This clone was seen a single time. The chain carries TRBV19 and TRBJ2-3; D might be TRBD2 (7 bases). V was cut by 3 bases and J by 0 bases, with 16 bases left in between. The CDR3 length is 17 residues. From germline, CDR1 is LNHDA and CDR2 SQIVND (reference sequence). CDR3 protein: CASSIFGGGTSTDTQYF. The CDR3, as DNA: TGTGCCAGTAGTATTTTTGGGGGGGGCACTAGCACAGATACGCAGTATTTT.

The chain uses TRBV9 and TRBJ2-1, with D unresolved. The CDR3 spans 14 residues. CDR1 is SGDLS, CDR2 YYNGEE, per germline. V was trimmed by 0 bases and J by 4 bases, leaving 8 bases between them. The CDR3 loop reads CASSVDGVYNEQFF. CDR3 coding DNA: TGTGCCAGCAGCGTAGACGGCGTATACAATGAGCAGTTCTTC.

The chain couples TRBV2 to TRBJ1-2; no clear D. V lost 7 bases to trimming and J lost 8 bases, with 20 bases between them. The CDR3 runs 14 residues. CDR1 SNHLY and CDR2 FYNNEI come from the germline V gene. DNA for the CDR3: TGTGCCAGCACGCGGGAGCTAAACTATGGAGGCTACACCTTC. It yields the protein CASTRELNYGGYTF.

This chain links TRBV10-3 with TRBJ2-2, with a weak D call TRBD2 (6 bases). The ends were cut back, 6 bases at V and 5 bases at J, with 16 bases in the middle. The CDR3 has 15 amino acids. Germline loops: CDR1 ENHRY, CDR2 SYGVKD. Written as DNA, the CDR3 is TGTGCCATCAGGGGGGACTCCATCGGGACCGGGGAGCTGTTTTTT. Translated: CAIRGDSIGTGELFF.

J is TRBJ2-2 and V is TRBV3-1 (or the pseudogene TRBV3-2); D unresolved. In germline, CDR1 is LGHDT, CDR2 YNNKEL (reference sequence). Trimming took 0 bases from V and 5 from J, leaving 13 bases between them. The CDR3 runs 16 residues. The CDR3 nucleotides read TGTGCCAGCAGCCAAGAAAGAGGAAGGGTGACCGGGGAGCTGTTTTTT. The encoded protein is CASSQERGRVTGELFF.

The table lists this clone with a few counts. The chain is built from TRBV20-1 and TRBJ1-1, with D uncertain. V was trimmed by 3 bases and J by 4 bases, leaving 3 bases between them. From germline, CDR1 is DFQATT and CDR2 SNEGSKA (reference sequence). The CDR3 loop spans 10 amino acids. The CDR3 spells CSARFTEAFF. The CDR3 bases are TGCAGTGCTAGGTTCACTGAAGCTTTCTTT.

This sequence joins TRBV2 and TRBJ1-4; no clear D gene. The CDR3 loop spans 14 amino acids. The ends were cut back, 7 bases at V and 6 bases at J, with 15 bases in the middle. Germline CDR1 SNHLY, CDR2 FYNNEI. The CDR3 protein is CASTIVAGYEKLFF. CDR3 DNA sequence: TGTGCCAGCACTATTGTGGCAGGATATGAAAAACTGTTTTTT.

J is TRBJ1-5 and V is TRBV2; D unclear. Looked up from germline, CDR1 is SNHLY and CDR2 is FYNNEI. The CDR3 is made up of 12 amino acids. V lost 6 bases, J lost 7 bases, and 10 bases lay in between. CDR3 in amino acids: CASSPARQPQHF. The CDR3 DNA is TGTGCCAGCAGCCCAGCAAGGCAGCCCCAGCATTTT. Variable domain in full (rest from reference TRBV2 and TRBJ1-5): EPEVTQTPSHQVTQMGQEVILRCVPISNHLYFYWYRQILGQKVEFLVSFYNNEISEKSEIFDDQFSVERPDGSNFTLKIRSTKLEDSAMYFCASSPARQPQHFGDGTRLSIL.

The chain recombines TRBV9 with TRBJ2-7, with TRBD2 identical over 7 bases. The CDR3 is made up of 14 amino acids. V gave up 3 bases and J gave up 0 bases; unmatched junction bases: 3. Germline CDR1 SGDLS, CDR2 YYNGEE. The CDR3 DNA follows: TGTGCCAGCAGCGGGCGGGACTACTCCTACGAGCAGTACTTC. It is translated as CASSGRDYSYEQYF.

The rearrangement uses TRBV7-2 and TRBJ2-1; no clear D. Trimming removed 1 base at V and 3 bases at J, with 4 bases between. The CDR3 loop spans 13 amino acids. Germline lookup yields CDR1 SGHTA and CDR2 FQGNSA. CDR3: CASSLGDYNEQFF. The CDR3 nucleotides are TGTGCCAGCAGCTTAGGGGACTACAATGAGCAGTTCTTC.

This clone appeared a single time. The CDR3 coding sequence is TGTGCCTGGGGGAAGGGTGGCAATCAGCCCCAGCATTTT. As protein: CAWGKGGNQPQHF. This rearrangement joins TRBV30 to TRBJ1-5; D gene unclear. The V end lost 5 bases, the J end lost 2 bases, and 10 bases lay between the germline ends. Looked up from germline, CDR1 is GTSNPN and CDR2 is SVGIG (reference sequence). The CDR3 totals 13 residues.

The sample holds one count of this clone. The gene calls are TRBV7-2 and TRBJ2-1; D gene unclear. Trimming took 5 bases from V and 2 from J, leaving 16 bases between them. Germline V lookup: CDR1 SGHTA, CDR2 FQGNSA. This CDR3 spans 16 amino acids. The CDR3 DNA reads TGTGCCAGCAGCCGCCGTAGGAGCGATACCTACAATGAGCAGTTCTTC. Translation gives CASSRRRSDTYNEQFF. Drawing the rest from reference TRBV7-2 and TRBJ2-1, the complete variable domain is GAGVSQSPSNKVTEKGKDVELRCDPISGHTALYWYRQSLGQGLEFLIYFQGNSAPDKSGLPSDRFSAERTGGSVSTLTIQRTQQEDSAVYLCASSRRRSDTYNEQFFGPGTRLTVL.

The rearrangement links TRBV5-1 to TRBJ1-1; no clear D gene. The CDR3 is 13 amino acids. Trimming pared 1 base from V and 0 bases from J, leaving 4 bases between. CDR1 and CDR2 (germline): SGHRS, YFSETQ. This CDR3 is CASSLRLNTEAFF. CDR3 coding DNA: TGCGCCAGCAGCTTGAGGCTGAACACTGAAGCTTTCTTT.

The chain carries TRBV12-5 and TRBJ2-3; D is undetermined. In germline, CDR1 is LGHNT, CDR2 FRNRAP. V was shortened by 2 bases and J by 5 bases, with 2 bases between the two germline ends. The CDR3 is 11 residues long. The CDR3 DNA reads TGTGCTAGTGGTTTGAAAGATACGCAGTATTTT. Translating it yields CASGLKDTQYF.

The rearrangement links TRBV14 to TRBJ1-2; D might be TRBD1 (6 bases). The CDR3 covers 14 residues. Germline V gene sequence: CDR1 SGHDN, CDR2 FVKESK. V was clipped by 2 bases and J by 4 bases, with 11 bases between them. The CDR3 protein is CASSQWTASYGYTF. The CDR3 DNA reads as TGTGCCAGCAGCCAATGGACAGCAAGCTATGGCTACACCTTC.

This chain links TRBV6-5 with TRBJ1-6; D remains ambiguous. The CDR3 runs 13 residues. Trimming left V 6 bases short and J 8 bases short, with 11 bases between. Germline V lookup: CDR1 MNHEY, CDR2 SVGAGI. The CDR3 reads CASRNGVYSPLHF. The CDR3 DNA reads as TGTGCCAGCAGGAATGGGGTCTATTCACCCCTCCACTTT.

The CDR3 DNA sequence: TGTGCCAGCAGCTTGTATCAGGGGGATAGTGAGCAGTTCTTC. This encodes CASSLYQGDSEQFF. V and J are TRBV9 and TRBJ2-1; 7 bases are shared with TRBD1. Germline CDR1 reads SGDLS; CDR2 reads YYNGEE. J was trimmed by 9 bases and V by 4 bases; bases with no gene match: 10. The CDR3 is 14 residues long.